This T cell receptor beta chain was profiled in a study of cytomegalovirus exposure and HLA in healthy donors. Across the whole study: Drawn from HLA-typed donors, roughly 87 million unique TCRs were held in an early data release. Notes on the study in general: The majority of CMV-associated TCR beta chains were reported as apparently HLA-restricted in a later analysis. The authors later found HLA-associated TCR beta chains more clonally expanded than equally common others. Certain indistinguishable V segments, among them TRBV6-2 and TRBV6-3, were excluded.

Of note for this clone: As yet, its antigen is unknown.

Losses at the gene ends were 7 bases for V and 1 base for J; bases not matched to a gene: 7. CDR1 is MNHEY and CDR2 is SVGAGI in the germline V gene. CDR3 length equals 15 residues. With 60 Vbeta and 13 Jbeta primers, the PCR was carried out. TCRdb keeps only in-frame clones here, not all; method: immunoSEQ multiplex PCR. This sample's table has roughly 57,000 clones. The sequencing input was PBMCs. This TCR was sampled from a man between 18 and 29 years old in good health and CMV-seropositive. The rearrangement joins TRBV6-5 to TRBJ2-3, with 8 bases fitting TRBD2. This chain's CDR3 is CASKRGGVGTDTQYF. CDR3 sequence (DNA): TGTGCCAGCAAACGGGGGGGGGTCGGCACAGATACGCAGTATTTT.